This entry lists 23 T cell receptor beta chains sequenced from one sample in a study of molecular identifiers for immune sequencing clone quantification. MiXCR, run by TCRdb on the PCR reads, gives a single entry per CDR3 protein. Of approximately 670,000 distinct CDR3 sequences listed, about 20% were seen once; the top ten hold roughly 0.9%. Sequenced input: naive CD8+ T cells from blood, with Jurkat cell RNA spiked in. Subset described: FACS-sorted CD8+CD4-CCR7+CD45RA+ naive T cells. The receptors here all came from a human donor in good health. Some libraries in this study had Jurkat cell RNA spiked in.

This clonotype was counted once. A much larger clone lies a single base off, so this may be a read error. The chain recombines TRBV28 with TRBJ2-5; weak D call: TRBD1 (6 bases). V was clipped by 8 bases and J by 7 bases, with 26 bases between them. Germline-derived CDR1 and CDR2 are MDHEN and SYDVKM. The CDR3 is 16 amino acids. The chain's CDR3 is CASGETGWDQGGTQYF. CDR3 bases: TGTGCCAGCGGGGAAACAGGGTGGGACCAAGGCGGGACCCAGTACTTC.

The rearrangement links TRBV12-3 or TRBV12-4 to TRBJ1-1; 7 bases map to TRBD1. The CDR3 has 14 amino acids. The V segment lost 7 bases and the J segment 4 bases; nucleotides outside the gene matches: 9. CDR3 DNA: TGTGCCAGCACCCTGGACAGGTACGTCACTGAAGCTTTCTTT. Protein product: CASTLDRYVTEAFF.

This clonotype was seen many times. In DNA, the CDR3 is TGCAGCGTTGATGGTTTGGGGACGAATGGCTCCTACAATGAGCAGTTCTTC. Amino acid sequence: CSVDGLGTNGSYNEQFF. This chain uses TRBV29-1 with TRBJ2-1; either TRBD1 or TRBD2 may fit D (5 bases each). The CDR3 is made up of 17 amino acids. Between the trimmed V and J ends, which lost 3 bases and 0 bases, there was a span of 18 bases. From germline, CDR1 is SQVTM and CDR2 ANQGSEA.

The V call is TRBV6-2 or TRBV6-3, the J call TRBJ2-3; 11 bases fit TRBD2. Germline CDR1 MNHEY, CDR2 SVGEGT. The V gene end was trimmed by 7 bases and the J gene end by 2 bases; junction bases not matched to a gene: 20. The CDR3 contains 20 residues. CDR3 DNA sequence: TGTGCCAGCAAAAACGTGGAGATGACTAGCGGGACACCTTACACAGATACGCAGTATTTT. It specifies CASKNVEMTSGTPYTDTQYF.

In the case of this clonotype: The junction departs from germline at one end; a sequencing error may be responsible. The rearrangement uses TRBV6-5 and TRBJ1-4; D unclear. The CDR3 has 16 amino acids. Per the germline V gene, CDR1 is MNHEY and CDR2 is SVGAGI. CDR3: CVSSYSSPGDGEKLVF. The CDR3 DNA reads as TGTGTCAGCAGTTACTCGTCGCCAGGTGATGGGGAAAAACTGGTTTTT.

This clonotype was counted ten times or more. This chain connects TRBV14 to TRBJ2-7; 8 nucleotides align to TRBD2. The CDR3 covers 16 residues. Looked up from germline, CDR1 is SGHDN and CDR2 is FVKESK. V lost 0 bases to trimming and J lost 6 bases; unmatched junction nucleotides: 10. The CDR3 loop reads CASSQDVAGRDSEQYF. CDR3 nucleotide sequence: TGTGCCAGCAGCCAAGATGTAGCGGGGAGGGACTCCGAGCAGTACTTC.

A note on this clonotype: Since a much larger clone is just one base distant, this may be a read error. The chain employs TRBV7-3 and TRBJ2-3; 16 nucleotides agree with TRBD2. This CDR3 region has 16 residues. J lost 6 bases, V lost 5 bases, and 5 bases had no gene match. In germline, CDR1 is SGHTA, CDR2 FQGTGA. CDR3 amino acids: CASSEGLAGGVDTQYF. The DNA for the CDR3 is TGTGCCAGCAGCGAGGGACTAGCGGGAGGGGTGGATACGCAGTATTTT.

Concerning this clonotype: Possible read error: a much larger clone is one base away. The chain couples TRBV7-2 to TRBJ2-7; 11 bases are a match to TRBD2. With 3 bases clipped from V and 5 bases from J, the junction kept 6 bases outside the gene matches. The CDR3 contains 15 residues. CDR1 SGHTA and CDR2 FQGNSA come from the germline V gene. CDR3 in amino acids: CASSFGTSGTHEQYF. The CDR3 nucleotides read TGTGCCAGCAGCTTCGGGACTAGCGGCACCCACGAGCAGTACTTC. The full variable domain, its missing parts supplied by reference TRBV7-2 and TRBJ2-7, is GAGVSQSPSNKVTEKGKDVELRCDPISGHTALYWYRQSLGQGLEFLIYFQGNSAPDKSGLPSDRFSAERTGGSVSTLTIQRTQQEDSAVYLCASSFGTSGTHEQYFGPGTRLTVT.

At least ten counts were recorded for this clonotype. V gene TRBV20-1 combines with J gene TRBJ2-3; tentative D call: TRBD1 (5 bases). Germline CDR1 and CDR2: DFQATT and SNEGSKA (reference sequence). The CDR3 covers 16 residues. The germline V and J ends were trimmed by 5 bases and 6 bases, with 24 bases remaining between them. The CDR3 region is CSAPSREGLPFDTQYF. The CDR3 coding sequence is TGCAGTGCTCCTTCCAGGGAAGGCCTTCCATTTGATACGCAGTATTTT.

This clonotype was picked up a small number of times. This chain's CDR3 is CASSEIGQGGQPQHF. In DNA, the CDR3 is TGTGCCAGCAGTGAAATCGGACAGGGCGGACAGCCCCAGCATTTT. The rearrangement links TRBV2 to TRBJ1-5; 8 positions agree with TRBD1. The junction had 7 bases not matched to a gene; V was cut back by 2 bases and J by 7 bases. This CDR3 has 15 amino acids. The V gene's germline CDR1 is SNHLY and CDR2 FYNNEI. Combining the CDR3 with reference TRBV2 and TRBJ1-5 gives the whole variable domain EPEVTQTPSHQVTQMGQEVILRCVPISNHLYFYWYRQILGQKVEFLVSFYNNEISEKSEIFDDQFSVERPDGSNFTLKIRSTKLEDSAMYFCASSEIGQGGQPQHFGDGTRLSIL.

This clonotype has ten or more counts. The V and J genes are TRBV4-3 and TRBJ1-2, with D possibly matching TRBD1 (6 bases). The CDR3 length is 16 residues. V lost 0 bases and J lost 4, with 15 bases in between. Germline V gene lookup returns CDR1 LGHNA and CDR2 YSLEER. CDR3 bases: TGCGCCAGCAGCCAAGAAAGAGGGGGGGCAGGCTATGGCTACACCTTC. Its translation: CASSQERGGAGYGYTF.

CDR3 nucleotides: TGTGCCAGCAGCCTCAACGGACTTAATCAAAATCAGCCCCAGCATTTT. This sequence encodes CASSLNGLNQNQPQHF. The chain recombines TRBV2 with TRBJ1-5; D is unclear. V shed 6 bases and J shed 4 bases, with 19 bases lying between them. This CDR3 region has 16 residues. The germline gives CDR1 SNHLY, CDR2 FYNNEI.

For this clonotype: Likely a read error: the CDR3 ends without its conserved phenylalanine or tryptophan. This chain links TRBV19 with TRBJ2-1; 10 bases line up with TRBD2. Per the germline V gene, CDR1 is LNHDA and CDR2 is SQIVND (reference sequence). J gave up 7 bases and V 3 bases, and 6 bases lay outside the gene matches. This CDR3 has 15 amino acids. CDR3 sequence (DNA): TGTGCCAGTAGTATCCCAGCGGGAGGGTTGAATGAGCAGTTCCTC. It is translated as CASSIPAGGLNEQFL.

This clonotype occurred many times. The chain joins TRBV18 to TRBJ2-7, with 8 nucleotides matching TRBD2. The length of the CDR3 is 13 residues. V lost 8 bases and J lost 3; bases outside the gene matches: 6. Germline-derived CDR1 and CDR2 are KGHSH and LQKENI. The CDR3 sequence is CASSPAGDYEQYF. The CDR3 DNA reads TGTGCCAGCAGCCCAGCGGGAGACTACGAGCAGTACTTC.

This clonotype has ten or more counts. V is TRBV10-2 and J is TRBJ2-3; 7 nucleotides agree with TRBD1. This CDR3 is 12 amino acids long. V gave up 4 bases and J gave up 6 bases; unmatched junction bases: 1. CDR1 is WSHSY and CDR2 is SAAADI in the germline V gene. CDR3 sequence (DNA): TGCGCCAGCAGTGTGACAGGGGATACGCAGTATTTT. Translated, it gives CASSVTGDTQYF.

A note on this clonotype: The conserved final phenylalanine or tryptophan is absent from the CDR3, which likely points to a read error. The chain couples TRBV19 to TRBJ1-1, with 7 bases matching TRBD1. The CDR3 is 12 amino acids. The trim removed 9 bases at V and 4 bases at J, leaving 5 bases unmatched. CDR1 LNHDA and CDR2 SQIVND come from the germline V gene (reference sequence). As DNA, the CDR3 is TGTGCCAGCCGACAGGGTGCCACTGAAGCTTTCCTT. This encodes CASRQGATEAFL.

This clonotype showed up many times. The CDR3 bases are TGTGCCTGGAGTGTCAGTAGCTCTTTTGACGAGCAGTACTTC. It specifies CAWSVSSSFDEQYF. The V gene is TRBV30, the J gene TRBJ2-7; D remains ambiguous. CDR3 size: 14 residues. Germline V lookup: CDR1 GTSNPN, CDR2 SVGIG (reference sequence). Trimming stripped 0 bases from V and 5 bases from J, with 14 bases between. Supplemented by reference TRBV30 and TRBJ2-7, the full variable domain reads SQTIHQWPATLVQPVGSPLSLECTVEGTSNPNLYWYRQAAGRGLQLLFYSVGIGQISSEVPQNLSASRPQDRQFILSSKKLLLSDSGFYLCAWSVSSSFDEQYFGPGTRLTVT.

Remarks on this clonotype: The CDR3 does not end in the conserved phenylalanine or tryptophan, so this is likely a read error. The gene calls are TRBV20-1 and TRBJ2-3; TRBD2 aligns across 8 bases. Germline V gene data show CDR1 as DFQATT and CDR2 as SNEGSKA (reference sequence). There are 15 residues in the CDR3. The junction had 7 bases not matched to a gene; V was cut back by 0 bases and J by 5 bases. CDR3: CSARDRAGVVDTQYY. The CDR3 coding sequence is TGCAGTGCTAGAGACCGAGCGGGAGTGGTAGATACGCAGTATTAT.

This clonotype has only one observation. A much larger clone is a single base away; this may be a read error. V is TRBV4-1 and J is TRBJ1-3; 8 bases map to TRBD1. Germline CDR1 is MGHRA and CDR2 is YSYEKL. The ends lost 0 bases at V and 4 bases at J; junction bases unmatched: 5. The CDR3 length is 16 residues. Here the CDR3 reads CASSQEQGADGNTIYF. The DNA of the CDR3 is TGCGCCAGCAGCCAAGAGCAGGGGGCTGACGGAAACACCATATATTTT.

This clonotype occurred many times. V usage is TRBV27 and J usage is TRBJ2-7; 11 positions match TRBD2. The CDR3 contains 15 residues. The J segment lost 2 bases and the V segment lost 5 bases, leaving 5 bases of the junction unmatched. The germline V gene encodes CDR1 MNHEY and CDR2 SMNVEV (reference sequence). CDR3 DNA sequence: TGTGCCAGCAGTCCGCTACTAGCGGGGGCCTACGAGCAGTACTTC. Protein product: CASSPLLAGAYEQYF.

V usage is TRBV12-5 and J usage is TRBJ2-1; 9 nucleotides agree with TRBD1. In germline, CDR1 is LGHNT, CDR2 FRNRAP. Trimming removed 2 bases from V and 0 bases from J; junction bases left unmatched: 14. This CDR3 region has 20 residues. The CDR3 region has the DNA TGTGCTAGTGGTTTGCTCACCGGGACAGGGTCCTTTAGCTCCTACAATGAGCAGTTCTTC. Protein: CASGLLTGTGSFSSYNEQFF. Drawing the rest from reference TRBV12-5 and TRBJ2-1, the complete variable domain is DARVTQTPRHKVTEMGQEVTMRCQPILGHNTVFWYRQTMMQGLELLAYFRNRAPLDDSGMPKDRFSAEMPDATLATLKIQPSEPRDSAVYFCASGLLTGTGSFSSYNEQFFGPGTRLTVL.

This clonotype was detected ten times or more. The chain employs TRBV27 and TRBJ2-5; TRBD2 matches 8 bases. In germline, CDR1 is MNHEY, CDR2 SMNVEV (reference sequence). V gave up 0 bases and J gave up 0 bases; unmatched junction bases: 3. This CDR3 comprises 16 residues. The CDR3 nucleotides read TGTGCCAGCAGTTTATCGACTAGCGTGAACCAAGAGACCCAGTACTTC. Its protein product is CASSLSTSVNQETQYF.

The chain carries TRBV27 and TRBJ2-7; TRBD1 is a possible D gene (6 bases). The germline gives CDR1 MNHEY, CDR2 SMNVEV (reference sequence). V lost 8 bases to trimming and J lost 5 bases, with 16 bases between them. There are 13 residues in the CDR3. Here the CDR3 DNA reads TGTGCCAGCCGCCCTCTCCAGGGGAACGAGCAGTACTTC. It translates to CASRPLQGNEQYF.